This TCR beta chain was retrieved from a study of T cell clones after liver transplantation. Study-wide background: TCRbeta sequencing after a pre-transplant mixed lymphocyte reaction identified graft-donor-reactive clones, later tracked in post-transplant blood. HCV positivity affected three of eight recipients; the rest lacked autoimmune or viral indications.

As regards this clone: Its target is unknown.

The study, taken as a whole, reports: Graft donor-reactive T cells may have migrated into the graft rather than being deleted.

Unstimulated PBMCs were sorted into CD3+CD4+ and CD3+CD8+ populations. The protocol was immunoSEQ multiplex PCR, while the TCRdb copy is restricted to in-frame clones and leaves out a portion. The sample lists over 45,000 clones, 65% to 80% occurring once. Sample: CD4+ T cells from blood, taken roughly 56 months after liver transplant. This sequence originates from a human patient who received a liver transplant. Some T cells may possibly be graft donor cells.

CDR3 sequence (DNA): TGTGCCAGCAGCCAACTCGGGACAGGGGGTGGCTACACCTTC. It yields the protein CASSQLGTGGGYTF. The J gene is TRBJ1-2, the V gene TRBV4-2; TRBD1 aligns across 11 bases. This CDR3 comprises 14 residues. The V segment lost 2 bases and the J segment 7 bases; nucleotides outside the gene matches: 3. Germline assignment: CDR1 LGHNA and CDR2 YNFKEQ.